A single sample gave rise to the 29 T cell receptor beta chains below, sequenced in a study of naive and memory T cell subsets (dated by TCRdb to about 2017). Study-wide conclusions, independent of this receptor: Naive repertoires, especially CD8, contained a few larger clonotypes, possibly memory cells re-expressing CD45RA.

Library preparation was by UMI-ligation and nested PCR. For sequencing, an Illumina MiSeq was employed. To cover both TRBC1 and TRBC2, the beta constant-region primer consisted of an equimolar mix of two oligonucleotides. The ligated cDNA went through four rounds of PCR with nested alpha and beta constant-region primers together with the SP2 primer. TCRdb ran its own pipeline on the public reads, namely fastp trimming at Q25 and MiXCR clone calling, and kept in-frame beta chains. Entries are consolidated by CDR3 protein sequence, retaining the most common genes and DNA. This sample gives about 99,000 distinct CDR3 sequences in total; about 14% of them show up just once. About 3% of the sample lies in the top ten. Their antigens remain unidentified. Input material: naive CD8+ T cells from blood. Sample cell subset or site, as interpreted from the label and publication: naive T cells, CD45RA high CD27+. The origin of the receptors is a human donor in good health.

This CDR3 is CASSESTLAKNIQYF. The CDR3 nucleotides are TGTGCCAGCAGCGAATCGACTCTAGCCAAAAACATTCAGTACTTC. This sequence joins TRBV7-8 and TRBJ2-4; no clear D gene. The CDR3 loop spans 15 amino acids. The V gene's germline CDR1 is SGHVS and CDR2 FQNEAQ. The V end was cut by 5 bases, the J end by 0 bases, with 11 bases between.

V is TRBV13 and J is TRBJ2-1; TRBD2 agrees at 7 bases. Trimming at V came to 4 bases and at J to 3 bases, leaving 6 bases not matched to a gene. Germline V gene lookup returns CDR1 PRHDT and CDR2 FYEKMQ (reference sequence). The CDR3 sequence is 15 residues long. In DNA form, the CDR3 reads TGTGCCAGCAGCTGGCGGGAGAATGACTACAATGAGCAGTTCTTC. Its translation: CASSWRENDYNEQFF.

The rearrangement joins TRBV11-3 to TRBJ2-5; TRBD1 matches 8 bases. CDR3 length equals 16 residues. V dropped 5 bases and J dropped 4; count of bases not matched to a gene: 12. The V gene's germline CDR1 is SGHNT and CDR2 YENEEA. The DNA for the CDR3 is TGTGCCAGCAGCGGGGTACCCAGGGGGCTTGGAGAGACCCAGTACTTC. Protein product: CASSGVPRGLGETQYF.

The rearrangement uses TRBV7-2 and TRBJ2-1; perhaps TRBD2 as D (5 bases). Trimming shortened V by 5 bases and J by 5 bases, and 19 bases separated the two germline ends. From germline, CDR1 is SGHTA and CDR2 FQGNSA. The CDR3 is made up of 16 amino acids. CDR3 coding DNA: TGTGCCAGCAGCCCCAGCCCGGGGATGAACAACAATGAGCAGTTCTTC. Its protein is CASSPSPGMNNNEQFF.

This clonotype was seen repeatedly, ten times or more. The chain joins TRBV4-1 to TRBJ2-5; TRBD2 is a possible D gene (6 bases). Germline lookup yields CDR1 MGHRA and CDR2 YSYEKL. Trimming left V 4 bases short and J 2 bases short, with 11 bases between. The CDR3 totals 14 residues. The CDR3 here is CASSPGGSQETQYF. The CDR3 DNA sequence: TGCGCCAGCAGCCCTGGGGGGAGTCAAGAGACCCAGTACTTC.

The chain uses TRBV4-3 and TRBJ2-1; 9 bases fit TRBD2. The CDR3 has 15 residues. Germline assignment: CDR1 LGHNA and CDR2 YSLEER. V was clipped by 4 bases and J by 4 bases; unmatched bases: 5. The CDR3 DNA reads TGCGCCAGCAGCCCCGGGGGACTAGCTTACAATGAGCAGTTCTTC. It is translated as CASSPGGLAYNEQFF.

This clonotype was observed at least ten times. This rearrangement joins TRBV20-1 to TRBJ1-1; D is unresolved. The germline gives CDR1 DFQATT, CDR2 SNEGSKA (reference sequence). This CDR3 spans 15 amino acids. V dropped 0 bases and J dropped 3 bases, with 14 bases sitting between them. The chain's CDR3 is CSARDRESFYTEAFF. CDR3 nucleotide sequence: TGCAGTGCTAGAGATCGGGAGAGTTTCTACACTGAAGCTTTCTTT.

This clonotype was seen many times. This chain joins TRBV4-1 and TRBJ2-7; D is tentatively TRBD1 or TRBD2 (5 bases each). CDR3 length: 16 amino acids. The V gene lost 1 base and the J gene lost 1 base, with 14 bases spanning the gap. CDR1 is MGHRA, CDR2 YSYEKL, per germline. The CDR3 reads CASSQGFQGVSYEQYF. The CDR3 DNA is TGCGCCAGCAGCCAAGGATTTCAGGGAGTATCCTACGAGCAGTACTTC.

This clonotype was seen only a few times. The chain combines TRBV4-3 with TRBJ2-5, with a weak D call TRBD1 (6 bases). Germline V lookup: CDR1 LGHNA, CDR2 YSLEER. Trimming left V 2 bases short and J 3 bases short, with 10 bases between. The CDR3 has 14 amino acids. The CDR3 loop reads CASSQTPGEETQYF. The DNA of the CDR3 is TGCGCCAGCAGCCAAACCCCAGGGGAAGAGACCCAGTACTTC.

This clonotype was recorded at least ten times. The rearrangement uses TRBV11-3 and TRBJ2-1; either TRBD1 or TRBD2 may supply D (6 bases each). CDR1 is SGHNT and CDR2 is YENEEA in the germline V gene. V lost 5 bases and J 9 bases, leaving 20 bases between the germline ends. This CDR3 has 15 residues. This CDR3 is CASSVEGGAPTEQFF. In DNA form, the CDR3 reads TGTGCCAGCAGCGTGGAGGGGGGCGCTCCGACTGAGCAGTTCTTC.

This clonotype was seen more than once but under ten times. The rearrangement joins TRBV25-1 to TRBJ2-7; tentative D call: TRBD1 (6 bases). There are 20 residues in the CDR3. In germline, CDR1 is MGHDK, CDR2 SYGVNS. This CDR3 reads CASRTPQGLEGGLSYEQYLV. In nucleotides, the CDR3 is TGTGCCAGCAGGACCCCCCAGGGTTTGGAAGGGGGTCTGTCCTACGAGCAGTACTTGGTC.

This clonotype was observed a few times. The CDR3 reads CASSLDDQPQHF. The CDR3 nucleotides read TGTGCCAGCAGCTTAGATGATCAGCCCCAGCATTTT. The chain links TRBV7-8 to TRBJ1-5; D ambiguous. V dropped 1 base and J dropped 5 bases, with 3 bases sitting between them. CDR1 SGHVS and CDR2 FQNEAQ come from the germline V gene. The CDR3 covers 12 residues. Full variable domain (remainder filled in from reference TRBV7-8 and TRBJ1-5): GAGVSQSPRYKVAKRGQDVALRCDPISGHVSLFWYQQALGQGPEFLTYFQNEAQLDKSGLPSDRFFAERPEGSVSTLKIQRTQQEDSAVYLCASSLDDQPQHFGDGTRLSIL.

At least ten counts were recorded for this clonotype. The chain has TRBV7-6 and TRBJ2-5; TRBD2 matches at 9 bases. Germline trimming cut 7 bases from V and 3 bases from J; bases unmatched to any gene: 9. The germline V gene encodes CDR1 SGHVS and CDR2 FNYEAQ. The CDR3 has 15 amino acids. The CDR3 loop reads CASTSGGSRKETQYF. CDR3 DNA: TGTGCCAGCACAAGCGGGGGGAGTCGAAAAGAGACCCAGTACTTC.

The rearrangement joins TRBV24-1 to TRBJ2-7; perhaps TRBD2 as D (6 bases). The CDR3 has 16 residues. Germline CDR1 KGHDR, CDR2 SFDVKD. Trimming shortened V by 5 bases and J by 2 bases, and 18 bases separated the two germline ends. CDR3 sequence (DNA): TGTGCCACCAGTGCCTTGATCCACCGGGGGACCTACGAGCAGTACTTC. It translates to CATSALIHRGTYEQYF.

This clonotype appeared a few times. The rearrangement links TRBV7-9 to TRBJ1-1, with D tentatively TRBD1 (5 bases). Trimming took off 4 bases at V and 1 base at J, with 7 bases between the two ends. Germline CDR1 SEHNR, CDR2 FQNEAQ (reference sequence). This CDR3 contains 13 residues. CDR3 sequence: CASSSTENTEAFF. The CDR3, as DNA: TGTGCCAGCAGCTCGACAGAGAACACTGAAGCTTTCTTT.

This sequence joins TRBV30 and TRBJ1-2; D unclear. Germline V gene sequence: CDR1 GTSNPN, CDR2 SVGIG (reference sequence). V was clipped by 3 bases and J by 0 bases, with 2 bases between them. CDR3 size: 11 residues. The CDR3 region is CAWRPNYGYTF. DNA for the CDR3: TGTGCCTGGAGACCTAACTATGGCTACACCTTC.

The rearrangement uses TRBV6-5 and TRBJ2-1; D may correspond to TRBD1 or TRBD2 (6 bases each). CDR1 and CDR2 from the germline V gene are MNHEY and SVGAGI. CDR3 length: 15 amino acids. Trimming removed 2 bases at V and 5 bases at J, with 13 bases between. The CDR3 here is CASSYGGLGDNEQFF. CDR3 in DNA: TGTGCCAGCAGTTACGGGGGGCTCGGCGACAATGAGCAGTTCTTC.

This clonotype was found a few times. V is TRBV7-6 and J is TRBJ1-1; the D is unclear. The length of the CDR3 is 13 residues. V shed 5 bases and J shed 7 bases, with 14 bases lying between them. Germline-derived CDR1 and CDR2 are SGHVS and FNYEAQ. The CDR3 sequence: CASSPRESGEAFF. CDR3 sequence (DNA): TGTGCCAGCAGCCCTAGGGAATCGGGTGAAGCTTTCTTT.

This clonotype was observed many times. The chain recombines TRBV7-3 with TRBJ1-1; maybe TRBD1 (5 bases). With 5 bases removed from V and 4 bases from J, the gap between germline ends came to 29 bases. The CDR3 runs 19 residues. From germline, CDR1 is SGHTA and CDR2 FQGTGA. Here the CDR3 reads CASSPTANPGPIRGTEAFF. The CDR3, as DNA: TGTGCCAGCAGCCCTACTGCTAATCCGGGACCTATAAGGGGCACTGAAGCTTTCTTT.

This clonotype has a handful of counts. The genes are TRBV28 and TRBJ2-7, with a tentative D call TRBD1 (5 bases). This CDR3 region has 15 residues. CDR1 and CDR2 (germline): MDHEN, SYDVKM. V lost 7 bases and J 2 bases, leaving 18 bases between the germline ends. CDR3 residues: CASKIQVMVPYEQYF. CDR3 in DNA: TGTGCCAGCAAGATACAGGTCATGGTCCCCTACGAGCAGTACTTC.

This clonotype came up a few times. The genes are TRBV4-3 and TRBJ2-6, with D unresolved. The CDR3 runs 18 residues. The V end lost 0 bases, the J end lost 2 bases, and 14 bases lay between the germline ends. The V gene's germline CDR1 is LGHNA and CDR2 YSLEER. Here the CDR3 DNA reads TGCGCCAGCAGCCAAGAGCTGGTGGGTAGGACTGGGGCCAACGTCCTGACTTTC. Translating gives CASSQELVGRTGANVLTF.

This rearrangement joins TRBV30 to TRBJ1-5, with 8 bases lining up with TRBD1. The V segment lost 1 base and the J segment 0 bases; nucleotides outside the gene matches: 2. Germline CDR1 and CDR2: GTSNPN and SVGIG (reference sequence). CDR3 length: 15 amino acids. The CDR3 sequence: CAWSGGTGSNQPQHF. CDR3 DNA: TGTGCCTGGAGTGGGGGGACAGGTAGCAATCAGCCCCAGCATTTT. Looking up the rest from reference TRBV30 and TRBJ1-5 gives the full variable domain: SQTIHQWPATLVQPVGSPLSLECTVEGTSNPNLYWYRQAAGRGLQLLFYSVGIGQISSEVPQNLSASRPQDRQFILSSKKLLLSDSGFYLCAWSGGTGSNQPQHFGDGTRLSIL.

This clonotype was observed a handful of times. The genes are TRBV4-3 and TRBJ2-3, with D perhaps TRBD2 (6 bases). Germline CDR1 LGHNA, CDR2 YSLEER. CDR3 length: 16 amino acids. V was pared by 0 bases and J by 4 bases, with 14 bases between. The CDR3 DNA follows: TGCGCCAGCAGCCAAGATCGGGGGACGGGGCCAGATACGCAGTATTTT. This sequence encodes CASSQDRGTGPDTQYF.

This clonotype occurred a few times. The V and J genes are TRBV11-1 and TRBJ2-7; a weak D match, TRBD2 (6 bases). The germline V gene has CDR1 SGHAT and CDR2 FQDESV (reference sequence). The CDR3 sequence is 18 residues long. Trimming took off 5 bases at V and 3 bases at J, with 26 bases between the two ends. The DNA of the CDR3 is TGTGCCAGCAGCGAGACCCAGCTACCGGGACTTAAATTCTACGAGCAGTACTTC. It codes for CASSETQLPGLKFYEQYF. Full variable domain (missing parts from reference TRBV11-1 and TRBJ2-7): EAEVAQSPRYKITEKSQAVAFWCDPISGHATLYWYRQILGQGPELLVQFQDESVVDDSQLPKDRFSAERLKGVDSTLKIQPAELGDSAMYLCASSETQLPGLKFYEQYFGPGTRLTVT.

CDR3 in amino acids: CASSSSSVANTGELFF. Here the CDR3 DNA reads TGTGCCAGCAGTTCTTCTAGCGTCGCGAACACCGGGGAGCTGTTTTTT. The chain has TRBV12-3 or TRBV12-4 and TRBJ2-2; D is perhaps TRBD2 (6 bases). The V gene lost 4 bases and the J gene lost 0 bases, with 12 bases spanning the gap. The CDR3 length is 16 residues.

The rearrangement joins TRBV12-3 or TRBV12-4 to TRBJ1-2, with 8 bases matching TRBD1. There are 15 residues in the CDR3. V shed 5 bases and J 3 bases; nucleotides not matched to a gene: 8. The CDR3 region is CASSSDRGRHYGYTF. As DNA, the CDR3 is TGTGCCAGCAGTAGTGACAGGGGCCGTCACTATGGCTACACCTTC.

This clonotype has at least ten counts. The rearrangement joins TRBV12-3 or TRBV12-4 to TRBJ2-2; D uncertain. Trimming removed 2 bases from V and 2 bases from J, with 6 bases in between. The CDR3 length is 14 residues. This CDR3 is CASSLTINTGELFF. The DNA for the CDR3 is TGTGCCAGCAGTTTAACTATCAACACCGGGGAGCTGTTTTTT.

CDR3 sequence: CASSSQGATYEQYF. CDR3 DNA sequence: TGTGCCAGCAGCTCGCAGGGGGCAACCTACGAGCAGTACTTC. The rearrangement joins TRBV7-6 to TRBJ2-7, with 8 positions matching TRBD1. The germline V gene encodes CDR1 SGHVS and CDR2 FNYEAQ. CDR3 length equals 14 residues. J gave up 2 bases and V 4 bases, and 4 bases lay outside the gene matches.

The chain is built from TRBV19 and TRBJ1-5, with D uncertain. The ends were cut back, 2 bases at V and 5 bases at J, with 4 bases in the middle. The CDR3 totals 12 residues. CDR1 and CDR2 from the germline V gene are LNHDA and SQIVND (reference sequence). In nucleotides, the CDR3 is TGTGCCAGTAGTATATCGGATCAGCCCCAGCATTTT. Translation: CASSISDQPQHF.